This paragraph reports one T cell receptor (beta chain). This sample was taken from a study of cytomegalovirus exposure and HLA in healthy donors. 60 Vbeta and 13 Jbeta primers were used in PCR. TCRdb's copy holds only in-frame clones and misses some; the assay was immunoSEQ multiplex PCR. Of fewer than 150,000 clones detected, less than 20% appear once; the ten largest clones hold roughly 2%. The CDR3 is 15 amino acids. Trimming stripped 7 bases from V and 0 bases from J, with 12 bases between. Germline loops: CDR1 SNHLY, CDR2 FYNNEI. The genes are TRBV2 and TRBJ1-4, with D hard to call. The TCR comes from a woman aged 18-30 years in good health and CMV-seronegative. Sequencing was performed on PBMCs. CDR3 sequence reads: CASTPEAATNEKLFF. In nucleotides, the CDR3 is TGTGCCAGCACCCCCGAGGCTGCAACTAATGAAAAACTGTTTTTT.